The 8 T cell receptor beta chains listed next were all sequenced from one sample in a study of spatial heterogeneity in lung cancer. Time point noted: sample taken at primary tumor resection. Without sorting, whole RNA was sequenced from tumor, nontumor lung or frozen PBMC. TCRdb analysed the 5' RACE reads with MiXCR anew, one entry per CDR3 protein. The data contain approximately 82,000 distinct CDR3 sequences, roughly 12% of them seen just once; the ten biggest clones take up 3.5% to 5.5%. Sequencing was performed on PBMCs, taken at surgery. The origin of the receptors is a male donor with early-stage non-small cell lung cancer.

This clonotype was detected ten times or more. The rearrangement uses TRBV29-1 and TRBJ1-4; a weak D match, TRBD1 (6 bases). Germline CDR1 is SQVTM and CDR2 is ANQGSEA. The CDR3 is 12 residues long. Between the trimmed V and J ends, which lost 6 bases and 4 bases, there was a span of 9 bases. The CDR3 DNA follows: TGCAGCGTGGAACAGGGTAATGAAAAACTGTTTTTT. Its protein product is CSVEQGNEKLFF.

The chain carries TRBV12-3 or TRBV12-4 and TRBJ2-7; 7 bases are shared with TRBD2. V lost 3 bases, J lost 2 bases, and 4 bases stayed unmatched. This CDR3 region has 14 residues. In DNA, the CDR3 is TGTGCCAGCAGTTTGGAGCGGGGAGCCTACGAGCAGTACTTC. Protein: CASSLERGAYEQYF.

The V call is TRBV11-2, the J call TRBJ1-5, with D tentatively TRBD1 (5 bases). V was shortened by 1 base and J by 6 bases, with 7 bases between the two germline ends. The CDR3 is 13 amino acids. Germline V CDR1 and CDR2: SGHAT, FQNNGV. The CDR3 DNA sequence: TGTGCCAGCAGCTTAGTTGACAGTCAGCCCCAGCATTTT. This codes for CASSLVDSQPQHF.

The V and J genes are TRBV7-2 and TRBJ2-7; 11 positions agree with TRBD1. The CDR3 consists of 16 residues. Trimming at V came to 5 bases and at J to 1 base, leaving 7 bases not matched to a gene. The V gene's germline CDR1 is SGHTA and CDR2 FQGNSA. In DNA form, the CDR3 reads TGTGCCAGCAGCCCGTGGACAGGGGGCGGTTCCTACGAGCAGTACTTC. Amino acid sequence: CASSPWTGGGSYEQYF.

This clonotype was detected many times. V usage is TRBV27 and J usage is TRBJ1-4, with D hard to call. The germline V gene encodes CDR1 MNHEY and CDR2 SMNVEV (reference sequence). The CDR3 has 16 amino acids. With 5 bases removed from V and 7 bases from J, the gap between germline ends came to 20 bases. The DNA for the CDR3 is TGTGCCAGCAGTCCCATGCCCGGATCGATTGGTGAAAAACTGTTTTTT. Translation gives CASSPMPGSIGEKLFF.

The chain is built from TRBV29-1 and TRBJ2-3, with TRBD1 matching over 11 bases. Germline V lookup: CDR1 SQVTM, CDR2 ANQGSEA. Trimming at V came to 1 base and at J to 6 bases, leaving 6 bases not matched to a gene. This CDR3 has 15 residues. The CDR3 is CSVEVTGQGGDTQYF. The CDR3 DNA is TGCAGCGTTGAAGTTACGGGACAGGGGGGGGATACGCAGTATTTT.

This clonotype was found a few times. The chain uses TRBV24-1 and TRBJ2-5; D might be TRBD1 (6 bases). The CDR3 has 15 amino acids. The germline V gene encodes CDR1 KGHDR and CDR2 SFDVKD. Trimming removed 3 bases at V and 13 bases at J, with 23 bases between. CDR3 in amino acids: CATSDGAGTPRKLYF. The CDR3 DNA is TGTGCCACCAGTGATGGGGCCGGGACACCACGTAAATTGTACTTC.

This chain uses TRBV18 with TRBJ2-1; 10 bases are a match to TRBD1. V lost 3 bases and J lost 7; bases outside the gene matches: 0. Germline V gene data show CDR1 as KGHSH and CDR2 as LQKENI. CDR3 length equals 13 residues. The CDR3 nucleotides are TGTGCCAGCTCACCGGACAGGGGGAATGAGCAGTTCTTC. Protein: CASSPDRGNEQFF.